The rows below give T cell receptor beta chains drawn from one sample of a study of blood T cell repertoires in COVID-19. Clones were read by immunoSEQ multiplex PCR, and TCRdb kept only the in-frame ones, dropping some. The repertoire has around 29,000 clones, around 74% of them found once; the top ten carry more than 7.5%. The sample consisted of peripheral blood. Receptor source: a woman in her seventies with active or convalescent COVID-19. Each CDR3 is given with its conserved first and last residue. The D gene is left open where the match is weak. Clone size, where shown, is once, few, many, or a class for clones that have expanded.

CDR3: CASSQEGQGMRQETQYF
DNA: TGTGCCAGCAGCCAAGAAGGACAGGGAATGCGGCAAGAGACCCAGTACTTC
V: TRBV3-1/TRBV3-2
J: TRBJ2-5
size: .
D: TRBD1

CDR3: CASRSDRAEKLFF
DNA: TGTGCCAGCAGAAGTGACAGGGCTGAAAAACTGTTTTTT
V: TRBV28
J: TRBJ1-4
size: .
D: TRBD1

CDR3: CASSRDSVAGELFF
DNA: TGTGCCAGCAGCCGGGATTCTGTGGCCGGGGAGCTGTTTTTT
V: TRBV5-5
J: TRBJ2-2
size: .
D: .

CDR3: CASRQDRSSGYTF
DNA: TGTGCCAGCAGACAAGACAGGTCCTCTGGCTACACCTTC
V: TRBV5-4
J: TRBJ1-2
size: .
D: .

CDR3: CASYTPTSDYNEQFF
DNA: TGTGCCAGCTACACCCCGACTAGCGATTACAATGAGCAGTTCTTC
V: TRBV28
J: TRBJ2-1
size: .
D: TRBD2

CDR3: CATSGRGKIYGYTF
DNA: TGTGCCACCAGTGGTAGGGGCAAAATCTATGGCTACACCTTC
V: TRBV6-2/TRBV6-3
J: TRBJ1-2
size: .
D: .

CDR3: CASSTGRLAGTDTQYF
DNA: TGTGCCAGCAGCACAGGGCGACTAGCTGGCACAGATACGCAGTATTTT
V: TRBV27
J: TRBJ2-3
size: .
D: .

CDR3: CASSLEDRAFYEQYF
DNA: TGCGCCAGCAGCTTGGAGGACAGGGCGTTCTACGAGCAGTACTTC
V: TRBV5-1
J: TRBJ2-7
size: .
D: TRBD1

CDR3: CASSPVLFGLTYEQYF
DNA: TGTGCCAGCAGTCCAGTACTCTTTGGACTAACCTACGAGCAGTACTTC
V: TRBV27
J: TRBJ2-7
size: .
D: .

CDR3: CASSPRVRETQYF
DNA: TGTGCCAGCAGCCCCAGGGTCCGGGAGACCCAGTACTTC
V: TRBV14
J: TRBJ2-5
size: .
D: .

CDR3: CASSLTSGSRDEQFF
DNA: TGTGCCAGTAGCTTGACTAGCGGGAGTAGGGATGAGCAGTTCTTC
V: TRBV19
J: TRBJ2-1
size: .
D: TRBD2

CDR3: CASSLADRGNTEAFF
DNA: TGTGCCAGCAGCTTAGCCGACAGGGGGAACACTGAAGCTTTCTTT
V: TRBV7-9
J: TRBJ1-1
size: .
D: TRBD1

CDR3: CASSSGQLNEKLFF
DNA: TGTGCCAGCAGCAGCGGACAGTTGAATGAAAAACTGTTTTTT
V: TRBV7-2
J: TRBJ1-4
size: few
D: .

CDR3: CASQRYGQANSGANVLTF
DNA: TGCGCCAGCCAGAGATACGGACAGGCGAACTCTGGGGCCAACGTCCTGACTTTC
V: TRBV5-1
J: TRBJ2-6
size: .
D: TRBD1

CDR3: CAWTKDRPEQEGYTF
DNA: TGTGCCTGGACCAAGGACAGGCCCGAGCAAGAGGGCTACACCTTC
V: TRBV30
J: TRBJ1-2
size: few
D: TRBD1

CDR3: CASSYRGPNYGYTF
DNA: TGTGCCAGCAGTTACAGGGGGCCTAACTATGGCTACACCTTC
V: TRBV6-6
J: TRBJ1-2
size: few
D: TRBD1

CDR3: CASSIGGGQGWSGELFF
DNA: TGTGCCAGTAGTATAGGGGGAGGACAGGGATGGTCCGGGGAGCTGTTTTTT
V: TRBV19
J: TRBJ2-2
size: .
D: TRBD1

CDR3: CASSATSGRLDEQFF
DNA: TGTGCCAGCAGCGCGACTAGCGGGAGGTTAGATGAGCAGTTCTTC
V: TRBV9
J: TRBJ2-1
size: .
D: TRBD2

CDR3: CASSPGQAHTEAFF
DNA: TGCGCCAGCAGCCCGGGACAGGCTCACACTGAAGCTTTCTTT
V: TRBV5-1
J: TRBJ1-1
size: .
D: TRBD1

CDR3: CAWSQGTGEQYF
DNA: TGTGCCTGGAGTCAGGGTACCGGCGAGCAGTACTTC
V: TRBV30
J: TRBJ2-7
size: .
D: .

CDR3: CASSLGDTFGEQYF
DNA: TGTGCCAGCAGCTTGGGGGACACCTTTGGGGAGCAGTACTTC
V: TRBV5-6
J: TRBJ2-7
size: .
D: .

CDR3: CASSYSTLAGGPGDEQFF
DNA: TGTGCCAGCAGTTACTCGACTCTAGCGGGAGGGCCGGGGGATGAGCAGTTCTTC
V: TRBV6-2/TRBV6-3
J: TRBJ2-1
size: once
D: TRBD2

CDR3: CASSQDLAVNQPQHF
DNA: TGCGCCAGCAGCCAAGATTTGGCTGTCAATCAGCCCCAGCATTTT
V: TRBV4-3
J: TRBJ1-5
size: .
D: .

CDR3: CASSLPSGEYYEQYF
DNA: TGTGCCAGCTCGCTGCCTAGCGGGGAGTACTACGAGCAGTACTTC
V: TRBV18
J: TRBJ2-7
size: .
D: TRBD2

CDR3: CASSLRAASYEQYF
DNA: TGTGCCAGCAGCTTGCGAGCTGCCTCCTACGAGCAGTACTTC
V: TRBV7-2
J: TRBJ2-7
size: .
D: .

CDR3: CASSPSAGTGVGNTEAFF
DNA: TGTGCCAGCAGCCCATCCGCCGGGACAGGGGTCGGGAACACTGAAGCTTTCTTT
V: TRBV7-2
J: TRBJ1-1
size: .
D: TRBD1

CDR3: CASSPGGGPTDTQYF
DNA: TGTGCCAGCAGCCCGGGGGGGGGACCCACAGATACGCAGTATTTT
V: TRBV11-3
J: TRBJ2-3
size: .
D: TRBD2

CDR3: CASSQGPEKLFF
DNA: TGCGCCAGCAGCCAAGGGCCCGAAAAACTGTTTTTT
V: TRBV4-1
J: TRBJ1-4
size: .
D: .

CDR3: CASRAGAYNEQFF
DNA: TGTGCCAGCCGGGCGGGGGCTTACAATGAGCAGTTCTTC
V: TRBV25-1
J: TRBJ2-1
size: .
D: .

CDR3: CASSQVFAANSPLHF
DNA: TGCGCCAGCAGCCAGGTTTTTGCAGCCAATTCACCCCTCCACTTT
V: TRBV5-1
J: TRBJ1-6
size: few
D: .

CDR3: CASSLNRGLPYEQYF
DNA: TGTGCCAGCAGCTTAAACCGGGGACTACCCTACGAGCAGTACTTC
V: TRBV5-4
J: TRBJ2-7
size: .
D: TRBD2

CDR3: CATSDLPTLPNEKLFF
DNA: TGTGCCACCAGTGATTTGCCTACCCTCCCTAATGAAAAACTGTTTTTT
V: TRBV24-1
J: TRBJ1-4
size: .
D: .

CDR3: CASSSFPGPQHF
DNA: TGTGCCAGCAGTTCCTTCCCGGGGCCCCAGCATTTT
V: TRBV7-9
J: TRBJ1-5
size: .
D: .

CDR3: CASSSPSLAGGREQYF
DNA: TGTGCCAGCAGCTCCCCCTCTCTAGCGGGAGGGCGCGAGCAGTACTTC
V: TRBV11-2
J: TRBJ2-7
size: .
D: TRBD2

CDR3: CASSSGLAGGEQFF
DNA: TGTGCCAGCAGCTCGGGACTAGCAGGGGGTGAGCAGTTCTTC
V: TRBV7-9
J: TRBJ2-1
size: .
D: TRBD2

CDR3: CASSTSGTSGATYNEQFF
DNA: TGTGCCAGTAGCACTTCCGGGACTAGCGGGGCGACCTACAATGAGCAGTTCTTC
V: TRBV19
J: TRBJ2-1
size: .
D: TRBD2

CDR3: CATKSGSADTQYF
DNA: TGTGCCACCAAATCAGGGTCAGCAGATACGCAGTATTTT
V: TRBV10-3
J: TRBJ2-3
size: .
D: .

CDR3: CASSLESTHTQYF
DNA: TGTGCCAGCAGTTTAGAATCGACTCATACGCAGTATTTT
V: TRBV28
J: TRBJ2-3
size: .
D: .

CDR3: CASSTISGELFF
DNA: TGTGCCAGCAGTACCATCAGCGGGGAGCTGTTTTTT
V: TRBV6-5
J: TRBJ2-2
size: .
D: .

CDR3: CASSSDSGSGTDTQYF
DNA: TGTGCCAGCAGCTCGGATAGTGGGAGCGGCACAGATACGCAGTATTTT
V: TRBV7-4
J: TRBJ2-3
size: .
D: .

CDR3: CASSQLQGRTGELFF
DNA: TGTGCCAGCAGCCAATTACAGGGCCGAACCGGGGAGCTGTTTTTT
V: TRBV16
J: TRBJ2-2
size: .
D: .

CDR3: CASSRTGTSATYEQYF
DNA: TGCGCCAGCAGCCGCACCGGGACTAGCGCGACCTACGAGCAGTACTTC
V: TRBV5-1
J: TRBJ2-7
size: .
D: TRBD2

CDR3: CAWSLGRTGVTEAFF
DNA: TGTGCCTGGAGTTTAGGACGGACAGGGGTCACTGAAGCTTTCTTT
V: TRBV30
J: TRBJ1-1
size: few
D: TRBD1

CDR3: CASRPPSRNVKTQYF
DNA: TGTGCCAGCAGACCCCCCTCTAGGAACGTTAAGACCCAGTACTTC
V: TRBV7-2
J: TRBJ2-5
size: .
D: .

CDR3: CASSAEGLAARGGETQYF
DNA: TGTGCCAGCAGCGCGGAAGGACTAGCGGCACGGGGCGGAGAGACCCAGTACTTC
V: TRBV5-5
J: TRBJ2-5
size: .
D: TRBD2

CDR3: CASSGREPPNEQFF
DNA: TGTGCCAGCAGCGGCCGGGAGCCCCCCAATGAGCAGTTCTTC
V: TRBV9
J: TRBJ2-1
size: .
D: .

CDR3: CASSDPGQGRGYTF
DNA: TGTGCCAGCAGTGATCCGGGACAGGGACGCGGCTACACCTTC
V: TRBV25-1
J: TRBJ1-2
size: .
D: TRBD1

CDR3: CASSLEGVNTEAFF
DNA: TGTGCCAGCAGCTTAGAGGGAGTGAACACTGAAGCTTTCTTT
V: TRBV11-2
J: TRBJ1-1
size: .
D: .

CDR3: CASSLWGESPKETQYF
DNA: TGTGCCAGCAGTCTATGGGGGGAGTCCCCAAAAGAGACCCAGTACTTC
V: TRBV7-9
J: TRBJ2-5
size: .
D: .

CDR3: CAWSGRGLGGELFF
DNA: TGTGCCTGGAGTGGCAGGGGGCTTGGCGGGGAGCTGTTTTTT
V: TRBV30
J: TRBJ2-2
size: .
D: TRBD1

CDR3: CASSTWDWNTEAFF
DNA: TGTGCCAGCAGCACCTGGGACTGGAACACTGAAGCTTTCTTT
V: TRBV7-8
J: TRBJ1-1
size: .
D: .